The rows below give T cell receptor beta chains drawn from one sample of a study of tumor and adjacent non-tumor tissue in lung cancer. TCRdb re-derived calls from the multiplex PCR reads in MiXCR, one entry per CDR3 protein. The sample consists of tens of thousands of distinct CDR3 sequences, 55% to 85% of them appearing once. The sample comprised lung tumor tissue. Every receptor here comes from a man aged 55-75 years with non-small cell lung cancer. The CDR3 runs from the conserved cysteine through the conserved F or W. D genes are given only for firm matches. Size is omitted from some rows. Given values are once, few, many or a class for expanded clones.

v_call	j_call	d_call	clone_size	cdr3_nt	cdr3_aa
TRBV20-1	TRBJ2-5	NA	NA	TGCAATGCTAGCCGCAAAGGTCCGACAGCGACCCAGTACTTC	CNASRKGPTATQYF
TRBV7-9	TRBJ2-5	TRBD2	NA	TGTGCCAGCAGCTCAGTAGGGACTAGCGGGAGTCGGGAGACCCAGTACTTC	CASSSVGTSGSRETQYF
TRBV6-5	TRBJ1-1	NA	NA	TGTGCCAGCAGTTTATCCCGCAGGGGTGGGGTTGAAGCTTTCTTT	CASSLSRRGGVEAFF
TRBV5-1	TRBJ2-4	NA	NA	TGCGCCAGTAGCTTGCTTGGAACCCCGGGGGACATTCAGTACTTC	CASSLLGTPGDIQYF
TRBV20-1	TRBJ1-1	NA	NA	TGCAATGTTGCGGGGAACAATGAAGCTTTCTTT	CNVAGNNEAFF
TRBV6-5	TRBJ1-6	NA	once	TGTGACAGCAGCTTTCTCGGGGGCTCCTATAATTCACCCCTCCACTTT	CDSSFLGGSYNSPLHF
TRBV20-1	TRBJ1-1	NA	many	TGCAGTGCTAGAAATAATCTCGTGGGAAACACTGAAGCTTTCTTT	CSARNNLVGNTEAFF
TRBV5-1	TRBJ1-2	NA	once	TGTGTCAGCAGCTTGGATGGAAACTATGGCTACACCTTC	CVSSLDGNYGYTF
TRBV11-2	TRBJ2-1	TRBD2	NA	TGTGCCAGCAGCTTATATCGGCTAGCGGGATTGAGCTCCTACAATGAGCAGTTCTTC	CASSLYRLAGLSSYNEQFF
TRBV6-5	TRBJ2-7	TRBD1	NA	TGTGCCAGCATTTACGGAGCTGGACAGGTATACGAGCAGTACTTC	CASIYGAGQVYEQYF
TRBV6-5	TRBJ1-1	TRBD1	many	TGTGCCAGCAGTCGACAGGGAAGCACTGAAGCTTTCTTT	CASSRQGSTEAFF
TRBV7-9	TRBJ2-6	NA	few	TGTGTCAGCAGCTTGTACTCTGGGACCAACGTCCTGACTTTC	CVSSLYSGTNVLTF
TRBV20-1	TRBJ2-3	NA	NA	TGCAGTGTACGGGGACAACTCACAGATACGCAGTATTTT	CSVRGQLTDTQYF
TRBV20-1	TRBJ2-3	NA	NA	TGCAATACACCTGCCGGACCTATGATCGCAGATACGCAGTATTTT	CNTPAGPMIADTQYF
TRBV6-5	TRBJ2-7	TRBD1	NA	TGTGCCAGCAGTTACTCGAAACCCGAAGAGACAGGGCCGATGAAAGAGTACTTC	CASSYSKPEETGPMKEYF
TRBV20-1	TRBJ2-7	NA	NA	TGCATTGCCACAGGAATGGGGAGTACCTACGAACAATACTTC	CIATGMGSTYEQYF
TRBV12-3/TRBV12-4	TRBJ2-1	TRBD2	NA	TGTGGCAGCTGTCCGGGACTAAAGGGACTGTTCTTC	CGSCPGLKGLFF